The next 7 T cell receptor beta chains were all read from a single sample in a study of CD8+ T cells in alopecia areata. Using CD4, CD8alpha, NKG2D, NKG2ACE and other markers, pooled cutaneous lymph node cells were sorted. RNA, once extracted, was reverse transcribed into cDNA for use as the sequencing template. This table comes from immunoSEQ multiplex PCR, and its TCRdb copy is limited to in-frame clones, with some not included. Observed in the sample are around 20,000 clones, none of them singletons. Sequencing used CD8+ T cells sorted from a lymph node. Every receptor here comes from a C3H/HeJ mouse with alopecia areata. The strain's MHC haplotype is H2-k.

This clone turned up a few times. All gene names here are mouse names. The CDR3 is cut off 4 residues early in the read; its end comes from the germline J gene. The genes are TRBV13-2 and TRBJ2-1; 8 bases map to TRBD2. There are 13 residues in the CDR3. Germline CDR1 and CDR2: NNHNN and SYGAGS (reference sequence). The V segment lost 5 bases and the J segment 6 bases; nucleotides outside the gene matches: 4. Incomplete CDR3 DNA: TGTGCCAGCGGGAGACTGGGGTTTGCT. Encoded protein: CASGRLGFA. The CDR3 reads in full as CASGRLGFAEQFF.

A few counts support this clone. Germline and genes here are mouse. Read coverage stops 4 residues before the CDR3 terminus; the germline J gene supplies the remainder. This sequence joins TRBV13-2 and TRBJ2-4; TRBD2 matches 9 bases. Germline lookup yields CDR1 NNHNN and CDR2 SYGAGS (reference sequence). The trim removed 1 base at V and 3 bases at J, leaving 3 bases unmatched. The CDR3 extends over 15 amino acids. The CDR3: CASGDLGGEQNTLYF. The covered CDR3 bases are TGTGCCAGCGGTGATCTGGGGGGGGAACAAAAC.

Ten or more counts support this clone. The gene symbols are mouse symbols. The read gets to within 4 residues of the CDR3 end, and the germline J gene fills in the rest. The V call is TRBV13-3, the J call TRBJ2-4, with no clear D. The CDR3 covers 13 residues. The germline V and J ends were trimmed by 3 bases and 0 bases, with 5 bases remaining between them. CDR1 NNHDY and CDR2 SYVADS come from the germline V gene. CDR3 loop: CASSVNSQNTLYF. The sequenced CDR3 bases are TGTGCCAGCAGTGTCAATAGTCAAAAC.

Details on this clone: All gene names here are mouse names. The read finishes 4 residues shy of the CDR3 end, and the germline J gene is used to complete it. The V gene is TRBV13-2, the J gene TRBJ2-7, with 10 bases that match TRBD1. The CDR3 runs to 15 residues. CDR1 and CDR2 (germline): NNHNN, SYGAGS (reference sequence). The covered CDR3 bases are TGTGCCAGCGGTGATGCACAGGACAGGGGGTAT. This translates into CASGDAQDRGY. The whole CDR3 is CASGDAQDRGYEQYF.

This clone has only a few counts. The genes are named according to mouse. The read finishes 4 residues shy of the CDR3 end, and the germline J gene is used to complete it. This chain uses TRBV1 with TRBJ2-1, with D possibly being TRBD1 (6 bases). The V end lost 4 bases, the J end lost 3 bases, and 10 bases lay between the germline ends. Germline CDR1 and CDR2: NSQYPW and LRSPGD (reference sequence). There are 14 residues in the CDR3. CDR3 loop: CTCSGGQIYAEQFF. CDR3 DNA, as far as it was read: TGCACCTGCAGTGGAGGACAGATCTATGCT.

In this sample, this clone turned up a few times. Gene names are mouse gene names. The read ends 4 residues shy of where the CDR3 ends; the end is completed using the germline J gene. The V gene is TRBV13-3, the J gene TRBJ2-2; possible D gene TRBD1, 6 bases. The CDR3 has 15 residues. V was trimmed by 2 bases and J by 1 base, leaving 9 bases between them. CDR1 and CDR2 from the germline V gene are NNHDY and SYVADS. The CDR3 loop is CASSDRGKNTGQLYF. The covered CDR3 bases are TGTGCCAGCAGTGACAGGGGCAAAAACACCGGG.

As concerns this clone: The gene names here belong to mouse. The sequence runs out 4 residues before the end of the CDR3; the remainder is reconstructed from the germline J gene. This chain uses TRBV13-3 with TRBJ1-4; D uncertain. The CDR3 contains 14 residues. V shed 5 bases and J shed 0 bases, with 8 bases lying between them. CDR1 is NNHDY, CDR2 SYVADS, per germline. The chain's CDR3 is CASRRHFSNERLFF. The CDR3 bases that were read are TGTGCCAGCAGGAGACACTTTTCCAACGAA. The full variable domain, rest sourced from reference TRBV13-3 and TRBJ1-4, is EAAVTQSPRSKVAVTGGKVTLSCHQTNNHDYMYWYRQDTGHGLRLIHYSYVADSTEKGDIPDGYKASRPSQENFSLILELASLSQTAVYFCASRRHFSNERLFFGHGTKLSVL.